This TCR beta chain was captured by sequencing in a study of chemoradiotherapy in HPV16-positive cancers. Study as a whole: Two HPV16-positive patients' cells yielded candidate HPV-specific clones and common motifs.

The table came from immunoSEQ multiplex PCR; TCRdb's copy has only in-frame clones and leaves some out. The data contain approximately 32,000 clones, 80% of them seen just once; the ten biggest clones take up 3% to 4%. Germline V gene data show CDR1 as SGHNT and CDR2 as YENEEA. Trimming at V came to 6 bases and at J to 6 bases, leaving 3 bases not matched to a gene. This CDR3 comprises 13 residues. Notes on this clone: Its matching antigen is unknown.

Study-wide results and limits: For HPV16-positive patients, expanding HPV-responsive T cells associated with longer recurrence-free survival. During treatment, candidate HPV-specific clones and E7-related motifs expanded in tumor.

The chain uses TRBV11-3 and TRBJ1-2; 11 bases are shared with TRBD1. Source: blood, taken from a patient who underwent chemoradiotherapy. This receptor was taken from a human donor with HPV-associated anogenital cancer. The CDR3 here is CASSRTGGDGYTF. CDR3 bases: TGTGCCAGCAGTCGGACAGGGGGCGATGGCTACACCTTC.